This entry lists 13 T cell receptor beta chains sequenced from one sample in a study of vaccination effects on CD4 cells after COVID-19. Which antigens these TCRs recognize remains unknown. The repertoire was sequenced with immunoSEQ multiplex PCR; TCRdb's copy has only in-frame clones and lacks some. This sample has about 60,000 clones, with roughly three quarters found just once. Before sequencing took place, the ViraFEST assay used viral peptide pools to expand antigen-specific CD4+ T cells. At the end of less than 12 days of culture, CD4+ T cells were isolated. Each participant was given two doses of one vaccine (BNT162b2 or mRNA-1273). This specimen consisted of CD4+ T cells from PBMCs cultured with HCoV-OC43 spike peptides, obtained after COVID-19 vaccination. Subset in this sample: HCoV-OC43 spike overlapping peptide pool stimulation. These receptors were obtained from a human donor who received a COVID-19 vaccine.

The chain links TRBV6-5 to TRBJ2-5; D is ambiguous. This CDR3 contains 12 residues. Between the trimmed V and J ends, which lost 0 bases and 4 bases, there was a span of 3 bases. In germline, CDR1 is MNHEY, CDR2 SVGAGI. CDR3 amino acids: CASSYSGETQYF. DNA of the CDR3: TGTGCCAGCAGTTACTCGGGAGAGACCCAGTACTTC.

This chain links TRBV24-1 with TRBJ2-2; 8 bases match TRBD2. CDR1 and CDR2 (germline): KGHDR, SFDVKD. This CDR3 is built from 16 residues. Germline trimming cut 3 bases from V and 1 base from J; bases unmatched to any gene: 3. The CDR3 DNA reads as TGTGCCACCAGTGATACGGGGGGGGAGAACACCGGGGAGCTGTTTTTT. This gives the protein CATSDTGGENTGELFF.

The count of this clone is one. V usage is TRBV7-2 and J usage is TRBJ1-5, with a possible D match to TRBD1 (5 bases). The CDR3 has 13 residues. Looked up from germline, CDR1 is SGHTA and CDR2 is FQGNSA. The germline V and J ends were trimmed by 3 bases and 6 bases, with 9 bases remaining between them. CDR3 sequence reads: CASSFRVGQPQHF. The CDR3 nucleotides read TGTGCCAGCAGCTTCAGGGTAGGTCAGCCCCAGCATTTT.

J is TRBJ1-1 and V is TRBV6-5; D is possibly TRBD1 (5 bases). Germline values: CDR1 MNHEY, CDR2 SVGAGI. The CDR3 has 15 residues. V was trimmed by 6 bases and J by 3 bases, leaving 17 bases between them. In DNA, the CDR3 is TGTGCCAGCAGACGAGCCCAAGGCAGGGACACTGAAGCTTTCTTT. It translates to CASRRAQGRDTEAFF.

CDR3 nucleotide sequence: TGTGCCAGCAGCAGAGGGACGGTGCCAGGGGGGAACTATGGCTACACCTTC. This encodes CASSRGTVPGGNYGYTF. The chain recombines TRBV9 with TRBJ1-2; 7 bases fit TRBD1. V lost 4 bases and J lost 2; bases outside the gene matches: 14. The CDR3 runs 17 residues. Germline CDR1 SGDLS, CDR2 YYNGEE.

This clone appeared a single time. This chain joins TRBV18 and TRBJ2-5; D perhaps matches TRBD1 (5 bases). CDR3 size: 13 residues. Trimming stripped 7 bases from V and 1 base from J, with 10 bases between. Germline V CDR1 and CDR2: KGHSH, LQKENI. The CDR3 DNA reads TGTGCCAGCTTGGAACAGGTCCAAGAGACCCAGTACTTC. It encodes CASLEQVQETQYF. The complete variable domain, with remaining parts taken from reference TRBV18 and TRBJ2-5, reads NAGVMQNPRHLVRRRGQEARLRCSPMKGHSHVYWYRQLPEEGLKFMVYLQKENIIDESGMPKERFSAEFPKEGPSILRIQQVVRGDSAAYFCASLEQVQETQYFGPGTRLLVL.

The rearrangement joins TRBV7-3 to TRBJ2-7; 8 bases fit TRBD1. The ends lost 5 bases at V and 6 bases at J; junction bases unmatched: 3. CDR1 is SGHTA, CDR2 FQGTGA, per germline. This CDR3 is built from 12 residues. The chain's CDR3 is CASSLTGVEQYV. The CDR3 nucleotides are TGTGCCAGCAGCCTGACAGGGGTCGAGCAGTACGTC.

The CDR3 DNA is TGTGCCAGCAGTGCTCAACGCTCGGGGGATACGCAGTATTTT. The encoded protein is CASSAQRSGDTQYF. The chain employs TRBV6-4 and TRBJ2-3; TRBD2 is a possible D gene (5 bases). The germline V and J ends were trimmed by 4 bases and 6 bases, with 14 bases remaining between them. This CDR3 has 14 residues. Per germline, CDR1 MRHNA and CDR2 SNTAGT.

CDR3 amino acids: CASSYLDRGLGTGELFF. DNA of the CDR3: TGTGCCAGCAGTTACTTGGACAGGGGGCTTGGCACCGGGGAGCTGTTTTTT. The rearrangement links TRBV6-2 or TRBV6-3 to TRBJ2-2; TRBD1 agrees at 11 bases. CDR1 MNHEY and CDR2 SVGEGT come from the germline V gene. After removal of 1 base from V and 4 bases from J, the junction contained 5 bases not matched to a gene. CDR3 length equals 17 residues.

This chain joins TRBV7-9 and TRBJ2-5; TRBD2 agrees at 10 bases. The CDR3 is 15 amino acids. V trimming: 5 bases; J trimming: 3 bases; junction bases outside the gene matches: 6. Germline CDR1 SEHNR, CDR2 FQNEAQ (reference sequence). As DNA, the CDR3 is TGTGCCAGCAGCCGAGCGGGGGGGCTTGAAGAGACCCAGTACTTC. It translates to CASSRAGGLEETQYF. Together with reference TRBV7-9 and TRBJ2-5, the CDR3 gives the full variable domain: DTGVSQNPRHKITKRGQNVTFRCDPISEHNRLYWYRQTLGQGPEFLTYFQNEAQLEKSRLLSDRFSAERPKGSFSTLEIQRTEQGDSAMYLCASSRAGGLEETQYFGPGTRLLVL.

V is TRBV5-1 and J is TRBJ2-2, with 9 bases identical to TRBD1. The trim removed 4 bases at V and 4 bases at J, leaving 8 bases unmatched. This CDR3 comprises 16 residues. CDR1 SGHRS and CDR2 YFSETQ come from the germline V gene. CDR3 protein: CASSVLGTGTTGELFF. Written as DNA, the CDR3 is TGCGCCAGCAGCGTCCTTGGGACAGGGACCACCGGGGAGCTGTTTTTT.

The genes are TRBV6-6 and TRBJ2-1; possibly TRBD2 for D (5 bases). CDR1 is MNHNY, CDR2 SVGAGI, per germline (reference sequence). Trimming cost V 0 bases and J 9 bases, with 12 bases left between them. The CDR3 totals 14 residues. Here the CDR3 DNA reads TGTGCCAGCAGTTACTCGAGGGAGTCGGTTGAGCAGTTCTTC. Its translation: CASSYSRESVEQFF.

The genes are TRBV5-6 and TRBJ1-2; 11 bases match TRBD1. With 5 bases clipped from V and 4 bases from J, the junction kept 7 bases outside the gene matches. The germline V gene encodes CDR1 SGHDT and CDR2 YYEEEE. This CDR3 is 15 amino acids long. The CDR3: CASRGTGGNFYGYTF. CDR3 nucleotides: TGTGCCAGCAGAGGGACAGGGGGAAATTTCTATGGCTACACCTTC.